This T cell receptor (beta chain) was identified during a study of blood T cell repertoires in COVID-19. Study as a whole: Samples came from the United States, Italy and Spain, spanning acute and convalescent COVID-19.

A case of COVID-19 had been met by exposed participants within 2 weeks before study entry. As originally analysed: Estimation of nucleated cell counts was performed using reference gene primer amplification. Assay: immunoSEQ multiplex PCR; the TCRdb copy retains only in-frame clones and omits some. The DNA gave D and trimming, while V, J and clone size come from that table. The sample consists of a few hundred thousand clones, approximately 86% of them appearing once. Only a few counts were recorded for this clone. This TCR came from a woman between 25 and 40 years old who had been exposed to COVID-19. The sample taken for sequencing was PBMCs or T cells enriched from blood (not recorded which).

The CDR3 reads CASSRPGQGLNTEAFF. DNA for the CDR3: TGTGCCAGCAGCCGCCCGGGACAGGGGTTGAACACTGAAGCTTTCTTT. V gene TRBV3-1 (or the pseudogene TRBV3-2) combines with J gene TRBJ1-1; 10 nucleotides align to TRBD1. This CDR3 has 16 amino acids. Trimming at V came to 4 bases and at J to 0 bases, leaving 5 bases not matched to a gene. Germline CDR1 reads LGHDT; CDR2 reads YNNKEL (reference sequence).